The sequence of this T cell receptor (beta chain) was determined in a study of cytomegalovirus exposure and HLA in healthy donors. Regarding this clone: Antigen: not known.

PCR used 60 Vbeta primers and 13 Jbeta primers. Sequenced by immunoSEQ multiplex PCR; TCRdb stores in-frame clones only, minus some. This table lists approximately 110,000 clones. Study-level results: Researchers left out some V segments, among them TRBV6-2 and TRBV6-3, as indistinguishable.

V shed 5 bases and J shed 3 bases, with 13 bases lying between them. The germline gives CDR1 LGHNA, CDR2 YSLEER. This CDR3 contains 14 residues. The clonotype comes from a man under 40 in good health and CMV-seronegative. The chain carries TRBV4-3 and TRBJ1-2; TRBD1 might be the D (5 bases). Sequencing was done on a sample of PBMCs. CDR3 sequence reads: CASSSRGGDYGYTF. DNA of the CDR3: TGCGCCAGCAGCTCCCGCGGGGGGGACTATGGCTACACCTTC.